The rows below give T cell receptor beta chains drawn from one sample of a study of blood T cell repertoires in COVID-19. Measured with immunoSEQ multiplex PCR; TCRdb has only the in-frame clones, and not every one. The repertoire holds 50,000 to 70,000 clones, with roughly 79% as singletons. The source material was peripheral blood. The receptors were sampled from a human donor in a cohort sampled during active COVID-19. CDR3s leave out the opening cysteine and the closing phenylalanine or tryptophan. Each record gives: CDR3 length, J gene, V gene, clone size, CDR3 protein. A row's size may be missing; if present it is once, few, many or a size class.

14,TRBJ2-7,TRBV10-3,NA,AISEWVAGGHYEQY
12,TRBJ2-7,TRBV6-5,NA,ASSSWDRGYEQY
13,TRBJ2-5,TRBV10-3,NA,AISESGLAAETQY
12,TRBJ1-3,TRBV6-5,NA,ASSLPGSGNTIY
12,TRBJ2-5,TRBV24-1,NA,ATSAPTDQETQY
14,TRBJ1-6,TRBV4-1,NA,ASSQGGAGQNSPLH
12,TRBJ1-2,TRBV6-6,once,ASSSYQGDYGYT
13,TRBJ1-1,TRBV6-5,NA,ASSQTGLKNTEAF
13,TRBJ2-5,TRBV6-2/TRBV6-3,few,ASSYSTSGGETQY
14,TRBJ2-2,TRBV5-6,once,ASSLGLAGLLGELF
14,TRBJ1-2,TRBV18,NA,ASSPSLGGSNYGYT
13,TRBJ1-5,TRBV2,NA,ASGRGAGVNQPQH
12,TRBJ2-5,TRBV7-8,NA,ASSFAGLQETQY
12,TRBJ1-3,TRBV2,NA,ASMREYSGNTIY
13,TRBJ1-1,TRBV27,NA,ASSLEPGPNTEAF
13,TRBJ2-7,TRBV3-1/TRBV3-2,NA,ASSPRLAGGHEQY
17,TRBJ2-6,TRBV27,NA,ASSWRGGSSSSGANVLT
12,TRBJ2-7,TRBV27,few,ASSLAGGPGEQY
13,TRBJ1-1,TRBV25-1,NA,ASSFSRQGAGEAF
14,TRBJ1-1,TRBV5-1,few,ASGAGQGWGGTEAF
17,TRBJ2-3,TRBV5-1,NA,ASSLQGAGGLARPDTQY
11,TRBJ2-7,TRBV12-3/TRBV12-4,NA,ASSLPGRHEQY
12,TRBJ2-7,TRBV4-1,NA,ASSQGQGDYEQY
11,TRBJ2-7,TRBV2,NA,ASTGGASYEQY
13,TRBJ1-3,TRBV18,once,ASSPYTYSGNTIY
13,TRBJ1-2,TRBV6-4,NA,ASSNAAGGAYGYT
13,TRBJ2-7,TRBV11-2,NA,ASSLEKGQGYEQY
17,TRBJ2-1,TRBV5-5,NA,ASSLGGLTGGSSYNEQF
14,TRBJ2-7,TRBV7-2,NA,ASRGQGGVNSYEQY
11,TRBJ1-1,TRBV12-3/TRBV12-4,NA,ASSSGQNTEAF
11,TRBJ1-4,TRBV6-2/TRBV6-3,NA,ASSRSVGDGLF
12,TRBJ1-2,TRBV7-9,NA,ASSLMSNNYGYT
8,TRBJ2-3,TRBV4-1,NA,ASSQDTQY
13,TRBJ2-7,TRBV7-6,NA,ASSLEASGPYEQY
13,TRBJ2-1,TRBV2,NA,ASKIRHNQDNEQF
10,TRBJ2-5,TRBV6-5,NA,ASSNILETQY
14,TRBJ1-3,TRBV6-6,NA,ASRAPTELLGNTIY
14,TRBJ2-6,TRBV9,NA,ASSVGFRSGANVLT
11,TRBJ1-1,TRBV7-8,NA,ASSLTGRPEAF
13,TRBJ1-6,TRBV5-6,NA,ASSTGLGKNSPLH
12,TRBJ1-2,TRBV19,NA,ASGGRRDHYGYT
14,TRBJ2-1,TRBV7-9,few,ASSGTSGRSYNEQF
14,TRBJ1-2,TRBV5-1,NA,ASSPSAQGGIDGYT
12,TRBJ1-2,TRBV7-8,NA,ASSLAQGNYGYT
12,TRBJ2-7,TRBV11-2,few,ASRISGGAYEQY
11,TRBJ1-6,TRBV5-4,NA,ASSLGRASPLH
13,TRBJ1-1,TRBV19,NA,ASSDLTGLNPEAF
12,TRBJ2-7,TRBV7-9,NA,ASSLGPNTGEQY
10,TRBJ2-7,TRBV14,few,ASSQITYEQY
15,TRBJ1-6,TRBV21-1,NA,ASGLRGHSSYNSPLH
11,TRBJ2-7,TRBV18,once,ASSPNGPGEQY
12,TRBJ2-5,TRBV7-2,NA,ASSLWLIQETQY
13,TRBJ1-2,TRBV6-6,NA,ASSYSDGALGGYT
13,TRBJ1-4,TRBV28,NA,ASSRPGGAVRKLF
13,TRBJ2-5,TRBV6-2/TRBV6-3,NA,ASSLGGALGETQY